This TCR beta chain was observed in a study of cytomegalovirus exposure and HLA in healthy donors. Of note for this clone: No antigen is known for it.

Whole-study findings and limits: Donors were assumed by presence/absence analyses to have roughly uniform sequencing depth. V segments that were indistinguishable, TRBV6-2 and TRBV6-3 among them, were omitted from analysis. Some public TCRs appeared in many individuals, while most sequences were rare.

Germline-derived CDR1 and CDR2 are SGHRS and YFSETQ. V lost 4 bases to trimming and J lost 0 bases; unmatched junction nucleotides: 6. The CDR3 runs to 15 residues. PCR primers comprised 60 Vbeta and 13 Jbeta primers. Using immunoSEQ multiplex PCR, the repertoire was profiled, and TCRdb retains in-frame clones only, with some absent. The sample lists some 160,000 clones, 70% to 85% occurring once. This chain joins TRBV5-1 and TRBJ1-1; 7 bases are shared with TRBD1. The origin of this receptor is a woman in her 30s in good health and CMV-seronegative. Sequencing was performed on PBMCs. CDR3: CASSTRQGMNTEAFF. In nucleotides, the CDR3 is TGCGCCAGCAGCACAAGACAGGGCATGAACACTGAAGCTTTCTTT.